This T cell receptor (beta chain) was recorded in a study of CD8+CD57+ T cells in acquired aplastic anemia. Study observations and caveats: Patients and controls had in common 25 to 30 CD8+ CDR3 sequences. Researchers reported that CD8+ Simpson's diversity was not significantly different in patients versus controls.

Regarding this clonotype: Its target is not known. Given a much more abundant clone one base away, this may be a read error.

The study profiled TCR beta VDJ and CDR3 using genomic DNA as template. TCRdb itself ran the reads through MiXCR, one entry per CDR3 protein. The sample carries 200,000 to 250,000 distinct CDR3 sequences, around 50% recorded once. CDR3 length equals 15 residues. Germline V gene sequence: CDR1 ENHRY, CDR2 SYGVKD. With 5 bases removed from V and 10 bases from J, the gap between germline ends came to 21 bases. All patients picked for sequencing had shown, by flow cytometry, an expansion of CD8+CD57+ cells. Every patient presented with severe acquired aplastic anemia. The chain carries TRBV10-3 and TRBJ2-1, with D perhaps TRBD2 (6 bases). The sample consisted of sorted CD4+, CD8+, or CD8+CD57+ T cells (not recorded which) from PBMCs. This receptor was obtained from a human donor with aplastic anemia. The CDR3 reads CAISTRGLSFGEQFF. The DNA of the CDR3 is TGTGCCATCAGTACGCGGGGACTCTCCTTCGGGGAGCAGTTCTTC.